These T cell receptor beta chains were read from a single sample in a study of spatial heterogeneity in lung cancer. TCRdb recomputed calls from the 5' RACE reads with MiXCR, one row per CDR3 protein. The data hold about 7,300 distinct CDR3 sequences, with over 15% observed a single time. Specimen: PBMCs, collected at surgery. Receptors originate from a female donor with early-stage non-small cell lung cancer. The CDR3 runs from the conserved cysteine through the conserved F or W. D genes are given only for firm matches. A row's size may be missing; if present it is once, few, many or a size class.

cdr3_aa cdr3_nt v_call clone_size d_call j_call
CASSPRGSSSYNEQFF TGCGCCAGCAGCCCCAGGGGGTCGAGCTCCTACAATGAGCAGTTCTTC TRBV5-1 . TRBD1 TRBJ2-1
CSASENTYNEQFF TGCAGTGCTAGCGAGAACACTTACAATGAGCAGTTCTTC TRBV20-1 large . TRBJ2-1
CASSILAGEYNEQFF TGTGCCAGTAGTATTCTAGCGGGGGAATACAATGAGCAGTTCTTC TRBV19 medium-sized TRBD2 TRBJ2-1
CASSPGGAEAFF TGTGCCAGCAGTCCCGGCGGTGCTGAAGCTTTCTTT TRBV12-3/TRBV12-4 . . TRBJ1-1
CASSELGETQYF TGTGCCAGCAGTGAGTTAGGGGAGACCCAGTACTTC TRBV2 . . TRBJ2-5
CASSLVNQPQHF TGTGCCAGCAGCTTGGTCAATCAGCCCCAGCATTTT TRBV5-6 medium-sized . TRBJ1-5
CASSPGHQNTEAFF TGTGCCAGCTCACCGGGACACCAGAACACTGAAGCTTTCTTT TRBV18 few . TRBJ1-1
CASSYSPTVLGNEQFF TGTGCCAGCAGTTACTCCCCGACAGTTTTAGGCAATGAGCAGTTCTTC TRBV6-2/TRBV6-3 . . TRBJ2-1
CASSVGDSTNEKLFF TGTGCCAGCAGCGTAGGGGACAGCACGAATGAAAAACTGTTTTTT TRBV9 . TRBD1 TRBJ1-4
CAIRGHPRNTEAFF TGTGCCATCAGAGGACACCCCCGAAACACTGAAGCTTTCTTT TRBV10-3 few . TRBJ1-1
CASSQRAGGSTDTQYF TGTGCCAGCAGTCAACGGGCGGGGGGGAGCACAGATACGCAGTATTTT TRBV6-6 medium-sized TRBD2 TRBJ2-3
CATSRTSGANTGELFF TGTGCCACCAGCAGGACTAGCGGAGCAAACACCGGGGAGCTGTTTTTT TRBV15 medium-sized TRBD2 TRBJ2-2
CASSLVSGTTKNIQYF TGTGCCAGCAGCTTAGTCAGCGGGACCACCAAAAACATTCAGTACTTC TRBV7-9 medium-sized TRBD2 TRBJ2-4
CASSPGLGSGEQYF TGTGCCAGTAGTCCGGGACTAGGATCGGGCGAGCAGTACTTC TRBV19 medium-sized TRBD2 TRBJ2-7
CASSYSRSEAFF TGTGCCAGCAGTTACTCCCGATCGGAAGCTTTCTTT TRBV6-5 . . TRBJ1-1
CASSQGDGSSYNEQFF TGTGCCAGCAGCCAAGGGGACGGGAGCTCCTACAATGAGCAGTTCTTC TRBV3-1 few . TRBJ2-1
CASSLMGGTGELFF TGCGCCAGCAGCTTGATGGGGGGAACCGGGGAGCTGTTTTTT TRBV5-1 few . TRBJ2-2
CASSADRGGYGYTF TGTGCCAGTAGTGCGGACAGGGGTGGATATGGCTACACCTTC TRBV19 . TRBD1 TRBJ1-2